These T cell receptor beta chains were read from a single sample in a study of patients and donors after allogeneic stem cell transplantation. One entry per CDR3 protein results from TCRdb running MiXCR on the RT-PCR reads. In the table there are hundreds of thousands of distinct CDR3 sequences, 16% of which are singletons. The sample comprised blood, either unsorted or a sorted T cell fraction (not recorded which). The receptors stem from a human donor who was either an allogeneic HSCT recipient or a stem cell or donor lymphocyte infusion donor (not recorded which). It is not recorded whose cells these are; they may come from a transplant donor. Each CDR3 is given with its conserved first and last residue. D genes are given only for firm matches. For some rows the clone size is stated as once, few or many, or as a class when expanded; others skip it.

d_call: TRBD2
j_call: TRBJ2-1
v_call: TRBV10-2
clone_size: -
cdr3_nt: TGCGCCAGCAGTGAGGCCCGAGCTAGCGGGAGGAATGAGCAGTTCTTC
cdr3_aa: CASSEARASGRNEQFF

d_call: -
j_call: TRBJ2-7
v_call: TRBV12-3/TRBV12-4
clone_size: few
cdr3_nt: TGTGCCAGCAGTTTGGAAAGGTGGGGCTTCCACGAGCAGTACTTC
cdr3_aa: CASSLERWGFHEQYF

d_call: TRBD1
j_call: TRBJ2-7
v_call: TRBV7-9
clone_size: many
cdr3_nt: TGTGCCAGCACCCGGACAGGGGACTACGAGCAGTACTTC
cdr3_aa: CASTRTGDYEQYF

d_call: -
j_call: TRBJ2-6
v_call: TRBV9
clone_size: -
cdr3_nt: TGTGCCAGCAGCCCCCCCCGCCGGGCCAACGTCCTGACTTTC
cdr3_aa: CASSPPRRANVLTF

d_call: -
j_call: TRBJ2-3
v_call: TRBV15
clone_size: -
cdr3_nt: TGTGCCACCAGCAGAGAAGGTGGGCTAGGTGGAGATACGCAGTATTTT
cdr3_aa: CATSREGGLGGDTQYF

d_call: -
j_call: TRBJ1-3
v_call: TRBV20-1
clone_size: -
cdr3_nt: TGCAGTGCTAGCATCGACTCCTGGGGGACTGGAAACACCATATATTTT
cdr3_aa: CSASIDSWGTGNTIYF

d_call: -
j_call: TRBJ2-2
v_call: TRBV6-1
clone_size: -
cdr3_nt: TGTGCCAGCAGTGACAGGGGAACGCAAGGAACCGGGGAGCTGTTTTTT
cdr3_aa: CASSDRGTQGTGELFF

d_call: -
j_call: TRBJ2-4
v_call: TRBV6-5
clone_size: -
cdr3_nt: TGTGCCAGCAGTTACGGGCGGGGCAAAAACATTCAGTACTTC
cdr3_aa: CASSYGRGKNIQYF

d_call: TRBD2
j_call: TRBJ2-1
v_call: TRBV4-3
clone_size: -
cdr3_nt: TGCGCCAGCAGCCAAACCCTGACTAGCGGGGGGCCGGGTGAGCAGTTCTTC
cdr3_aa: CASSQTLTSGGPGEQFF

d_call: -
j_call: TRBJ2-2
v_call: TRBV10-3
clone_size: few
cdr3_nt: TGTGCCATCAGTGAGCTTGGAGGGGGGGCGGCCGGGGAGCTGTTTTTT
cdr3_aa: CAISELGGGAAGELFF

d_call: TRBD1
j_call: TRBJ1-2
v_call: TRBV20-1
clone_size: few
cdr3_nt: TGCAGTGCTAGGGGACAGGGGAACTATGGCTACACCTTC
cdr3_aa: CSARGQGNYGYTF

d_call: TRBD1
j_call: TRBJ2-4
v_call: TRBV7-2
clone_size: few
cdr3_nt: TGTGCCAGCACCCACAGGGGGGCCAAAAACATTCAGTACTTC
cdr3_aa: CASTHRGAKNIQYF

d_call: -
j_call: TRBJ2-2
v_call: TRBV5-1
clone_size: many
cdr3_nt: TGCGCCAGCAGCTTGGATCCGGTAGCCGGGGAGCTGTTTTTT
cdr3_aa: CASSLDPVAGELFF

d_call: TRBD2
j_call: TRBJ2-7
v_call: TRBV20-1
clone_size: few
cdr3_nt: TGCAGTGCTCTTAGGACTAGCGGGAGGTACGAGCAGTACTTC
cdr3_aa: CSALRTSGRYEQYF

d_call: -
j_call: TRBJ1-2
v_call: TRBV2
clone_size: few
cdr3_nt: TGTGCCAGCAGTGGAACAGGGAACTATGGCTACACCTTC
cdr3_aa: CASSGTGNYGYTF

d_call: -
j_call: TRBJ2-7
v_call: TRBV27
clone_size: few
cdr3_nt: TGTGCCAGCAGTTTTGGGGCAGATTACGAGCAGTACTTC
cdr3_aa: CASSFGADYEQYF

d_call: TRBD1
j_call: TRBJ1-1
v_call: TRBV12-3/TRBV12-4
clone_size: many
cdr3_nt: TGTGCCACCACAGGGGCTGAAGCTTTCTTT
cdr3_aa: CATTGAEAFF

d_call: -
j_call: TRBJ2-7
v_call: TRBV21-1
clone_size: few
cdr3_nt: TGTGCCAGCAGCAAAAAGGTCACGACAGGGAATTCCTACGAGCAGTACTTC
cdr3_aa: CASSKKVTTGNSYEQYF

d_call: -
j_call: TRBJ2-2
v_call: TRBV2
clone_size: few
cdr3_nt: TGTGCCAGCAGTATGTCAAGCAAGAACACCGGGGAGCTGTTTTTT
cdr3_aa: CASSMSSKNTGELFF

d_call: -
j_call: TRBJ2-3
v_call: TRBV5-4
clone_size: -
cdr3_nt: TGTGCCAGCAGCTTGTCAGCGGACACAGATACGCAGTATTTT
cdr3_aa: CASSLSADTDTQYF

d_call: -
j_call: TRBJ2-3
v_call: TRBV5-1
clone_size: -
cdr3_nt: TGCGCCAGCAGCGCTATTGATACGCAGTATTTT
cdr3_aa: CASSAIDTQYF

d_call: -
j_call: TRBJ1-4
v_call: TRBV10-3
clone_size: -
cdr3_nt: TGTGCCATCAGTGTGGGGATTGGGGAAAAACTGTTTTTT
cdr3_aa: CAISVGIGEKLFF

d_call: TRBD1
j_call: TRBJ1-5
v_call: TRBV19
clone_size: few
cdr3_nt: TGTGCCAGTAGCTTCAAGACAGGGGGCAATCAGCCCCAGCATTTT
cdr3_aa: CASSFKTGGNQPQHF

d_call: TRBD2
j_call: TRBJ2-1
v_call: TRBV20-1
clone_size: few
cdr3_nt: TGCAGTGCCTCGCCACTAGCGGGAGCTTACAATGAGCAGTTCTTC
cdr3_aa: CSASPLAGAYNEQFF

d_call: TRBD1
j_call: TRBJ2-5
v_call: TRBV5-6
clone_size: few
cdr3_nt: TGTGCCAGCAGCCAGAGGGGGACAGGTCAAGAGACCCAGTACTTC
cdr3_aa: CASSQRGTGQETQYF

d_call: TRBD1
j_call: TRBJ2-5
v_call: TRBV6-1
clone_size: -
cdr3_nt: TGTGCCAGCAGCCGCATACAGGGGACGGCCCAGTACTTC
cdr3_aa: CASSRIQGTAQYF

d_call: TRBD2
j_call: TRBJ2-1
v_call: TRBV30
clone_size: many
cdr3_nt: TGTGCCTGGAATGGGGGGGTTAATGAGCAGTTCTTC
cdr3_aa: CAWNGGVNEQFF

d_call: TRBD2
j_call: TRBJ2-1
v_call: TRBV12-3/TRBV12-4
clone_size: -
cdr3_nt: TGTGCCAGCAGTTTCGGACTAGCGGGAGGGCCAAGCTCCTACAATGAGCAGTTCTTC
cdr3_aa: CASSFGLAGGPSSYNEQFF

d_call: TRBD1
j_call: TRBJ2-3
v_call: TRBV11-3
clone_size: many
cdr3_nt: TGCGCCAGCAGCCCTCGACAGGGCGCCACAGATACGCAGTATTTT
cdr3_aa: CASSPRQGATDTQYF

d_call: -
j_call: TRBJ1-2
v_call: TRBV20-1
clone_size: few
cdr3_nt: TGCAGTGTCATACCCAGGGCGTACTATGGCTACACCTTC
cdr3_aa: CSVIPRAYYGYTF

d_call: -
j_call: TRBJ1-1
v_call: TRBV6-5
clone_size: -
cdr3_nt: TGTGCCAGCATCAATACAGGGACTGGCGCTTTCTTT
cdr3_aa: CASINTGTGAFF

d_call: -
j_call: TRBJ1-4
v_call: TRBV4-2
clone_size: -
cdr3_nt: TGTGCCAGCAGCCAGCCAGTTGTGGAAAAACTGTTTTTT
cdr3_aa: CASSQPVVEKLFF

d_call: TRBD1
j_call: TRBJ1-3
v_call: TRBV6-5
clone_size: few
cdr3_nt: TGTGCCAGCAGTTACGGCGGACAGGCTGGAAACACCATATATTTT
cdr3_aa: CASSYGGQAGNTIYF

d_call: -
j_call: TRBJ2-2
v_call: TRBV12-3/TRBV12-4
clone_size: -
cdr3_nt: TGTGCCAGCAGCCAGACACGGACCGGGGAGCTGTTTTTT
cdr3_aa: CASSQTRTGELFF

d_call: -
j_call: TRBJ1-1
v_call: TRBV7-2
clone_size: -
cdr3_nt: TGTGCCAGCAGCGAAATCCCAGGTGGGGTGGTCACTGAAGCTTTCTTT
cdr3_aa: CASSEIPGGVVTEAFF

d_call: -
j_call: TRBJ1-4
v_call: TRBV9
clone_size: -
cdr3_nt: TGTGCCAGCAGCGCCGGTAATGAAAAACTGTTTTTT
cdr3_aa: CASSAGNEKLFF

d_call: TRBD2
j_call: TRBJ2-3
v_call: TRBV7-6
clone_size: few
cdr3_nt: TGTGCCAGCAGCCCCGAACTAGCGGAACGCACAGATACGCAGTATTTT
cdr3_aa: CASSPELAERTDTQYF

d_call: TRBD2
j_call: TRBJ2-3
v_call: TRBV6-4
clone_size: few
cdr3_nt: TGTGCCAGCAGTGACTCAGGACTAGCGGGAGATACGCAGTATTTT
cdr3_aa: CASSDSGLAGDTQYF

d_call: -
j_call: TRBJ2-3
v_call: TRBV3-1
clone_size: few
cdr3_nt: TGTGCCAGCAGCCCCACCATCGACACAGATACGCAGTATTTT
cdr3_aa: CASSPTIDTDTQYF

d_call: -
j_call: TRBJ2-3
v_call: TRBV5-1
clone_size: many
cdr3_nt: TGCGCCAGCAGCTTGCGCCCGAGCTCTAGCACAGATACGCAGTATTTT
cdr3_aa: CASSLRPSSSTDTQYF

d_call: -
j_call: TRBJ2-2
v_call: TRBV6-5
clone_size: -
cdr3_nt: TGTGCCAGCAGTTGGGTTAAACGGCGCGGGGAGCTGTTTTTT
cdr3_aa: CASSWVKRRGELFF

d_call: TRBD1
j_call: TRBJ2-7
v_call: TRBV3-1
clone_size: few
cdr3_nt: TGTGCCAGCAGCCAACTCTACAGGGGGTCTTACGAGCAGTACTTC
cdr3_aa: CASSQLYRGSYEQYF